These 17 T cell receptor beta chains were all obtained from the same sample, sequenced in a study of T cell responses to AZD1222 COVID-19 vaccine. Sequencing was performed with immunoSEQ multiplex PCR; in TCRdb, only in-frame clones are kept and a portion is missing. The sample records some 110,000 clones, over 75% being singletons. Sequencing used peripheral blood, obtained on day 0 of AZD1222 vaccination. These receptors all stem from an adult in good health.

CDR3 DNA: TGTGCCAGTAAAGTGGGGGACAGGGTCTTCTCACCCCTCCACTTT. This translates into CASKVGDRVFSPLHF. This sequence joins TRBV19 and TRBJ1-6; TRBD1 matches at 9 bases. This CDR3 contains 15 residues. CDR1 and CDR2 from the germline V gene are LNHDA and SQIVND (reference sequence). J lost 10 bases, V lost 7 bases, and 11 bases had no gene match. Combining the CDR3 with reference TRBV19 and TRBJ1-6 gives the whole variable domain DGGITQSPKYLFRKEGQNVTLSCEQNLNHDAMYWYRQDPGQGLRLIYYSQIVNDFQKGDIAEGYSVSREKKESFPLTVTSAQKNPTAFYLCASKVGDRVFSPLHFGNGTRLTVT.

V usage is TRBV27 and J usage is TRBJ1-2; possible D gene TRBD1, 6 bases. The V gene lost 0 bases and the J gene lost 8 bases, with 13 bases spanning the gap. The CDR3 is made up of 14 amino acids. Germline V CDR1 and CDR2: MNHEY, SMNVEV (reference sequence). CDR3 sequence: CASSLSWGGRGYTF. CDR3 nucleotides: TGTGCCAGCAGTTTATCCTGGGGGGGCCGGGGCTACACCTTC.

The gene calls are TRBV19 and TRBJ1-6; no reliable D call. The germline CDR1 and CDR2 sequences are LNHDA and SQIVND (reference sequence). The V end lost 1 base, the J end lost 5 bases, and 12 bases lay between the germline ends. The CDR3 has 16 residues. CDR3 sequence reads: CASSIATPRHNSPLHF. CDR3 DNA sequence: TGTGCCAGTAGTATAGCGACTCCCAGGCATAATTCACCCCTCCACTTT.

The CDR3 sequence is CASVGTGALGANVLTF. The CDR3 nucleotides read TGTGCCAGTGTGGGGACGGGGGCGCTTGGGGCCAACGTCCTGACTTTC. The chain joins TRBV28 to TRBJ2-6, with D tentatively TRBD1 or TRBD2 (6 bases each). CDR1 MDHEN and CDR2 SYDVKM come from the germline V gene. V was clipped by 9 bases and J by 3 bases, with 18 bases between them. The CDR3 totals 16 residues.

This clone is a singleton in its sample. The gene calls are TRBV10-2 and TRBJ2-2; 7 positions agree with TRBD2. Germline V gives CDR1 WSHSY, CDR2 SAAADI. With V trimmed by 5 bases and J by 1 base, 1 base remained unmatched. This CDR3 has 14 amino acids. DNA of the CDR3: TGCGCCAGCAGTAGCGGGGTGAACACCGGGGAGCTGTTTTTT. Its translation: CASSSGVNTGELFF.

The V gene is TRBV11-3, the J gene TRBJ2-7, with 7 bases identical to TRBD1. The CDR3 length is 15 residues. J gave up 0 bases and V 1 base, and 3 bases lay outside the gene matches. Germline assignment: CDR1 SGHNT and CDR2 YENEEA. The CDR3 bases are TGTGCCAGCAGCTTAGCCTGGACAGGCTCCTACGAGCAGTACTTC. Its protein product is CASSLAWTGSYEQYF.

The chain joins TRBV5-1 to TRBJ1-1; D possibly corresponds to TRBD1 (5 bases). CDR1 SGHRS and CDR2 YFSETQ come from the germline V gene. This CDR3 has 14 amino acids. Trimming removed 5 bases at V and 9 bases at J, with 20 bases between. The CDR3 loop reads CASSSSRQAGQAFF. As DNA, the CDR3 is TGCGCCAGCAGTTCCAGCCGACAAGCGGGACAAGCTTTCTTT.

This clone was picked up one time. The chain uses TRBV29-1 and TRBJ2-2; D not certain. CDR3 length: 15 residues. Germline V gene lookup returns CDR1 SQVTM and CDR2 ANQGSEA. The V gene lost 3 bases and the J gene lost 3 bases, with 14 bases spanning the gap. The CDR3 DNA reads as TGCAGCGTTGAGGGCGGAGTTTTGGACACCGGGGAGCTGTTTTTT. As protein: CSVEGGVLDTGELFF.

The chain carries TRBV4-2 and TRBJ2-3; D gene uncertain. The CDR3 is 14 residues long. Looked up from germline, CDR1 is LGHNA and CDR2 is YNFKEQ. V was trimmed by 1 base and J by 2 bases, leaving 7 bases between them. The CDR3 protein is CASSQGYLTDTQYF. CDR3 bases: TGTGCCAGCAGCCAAGGTTACCTCACAGATACGCAGTATTTT.

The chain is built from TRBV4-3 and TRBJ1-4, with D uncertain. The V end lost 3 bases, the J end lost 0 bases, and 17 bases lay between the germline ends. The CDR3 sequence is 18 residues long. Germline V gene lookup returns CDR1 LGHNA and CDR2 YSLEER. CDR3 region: CASSHYPLSGATNEKLFF. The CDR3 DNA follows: TGCGCCAGCAGCCACTACCCTTTGAGCGGTGCAACTAATGAAAAACTGTTTTTT.

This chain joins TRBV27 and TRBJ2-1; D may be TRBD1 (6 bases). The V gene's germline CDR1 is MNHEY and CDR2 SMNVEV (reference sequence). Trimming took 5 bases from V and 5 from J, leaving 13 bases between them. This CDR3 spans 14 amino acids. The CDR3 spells CASSKQGKNNEQFF. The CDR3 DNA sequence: TGTGCCAGCAGTAAACAGGGAAAAAACAATGAGCAGTTCTTC.

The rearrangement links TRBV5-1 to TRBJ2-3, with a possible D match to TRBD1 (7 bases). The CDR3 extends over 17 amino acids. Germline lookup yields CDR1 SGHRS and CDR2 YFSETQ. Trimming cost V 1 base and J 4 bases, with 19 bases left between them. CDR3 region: CASSLSLQGGRPDTQYF. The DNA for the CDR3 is TGCGCCAGCAGCTTGAGCCTCCAGGGGGGCCGCCCAGATACGCAGTATTTT.

CDR3 loop: CASSDRGIDGYTF. The CDR3 nucleotides read TGTGCCAGCAGCGACAGGGGAATCGATGGCTACACCTTC. The chain has TRBV6-5 and TRBJ1-2; 8 bases are shared with TRBD1. The CDR3 spans 13 residues. From germline, CDR1 is MNHEY and CDR2 SVGAGI. The trim removed 6 bases at V and 6 bases at J, leaving 6 bases unmatched.

Written as DNA, the CDR3 is TGTGCCAGCGTGGATTTTAGAGGGGGCGGCAATCAGCCCCAGCATTTT. Its protein is CASVDFRGGGNQPQHF. The rearrangement joins TRBV6-6 to TRBJ1-5; 7 bases align to TRBD1. CDR3 size: 16 residues. Trimming at V came to 8 bases and at J to 2 bases, leaving 12 bases not matched to a gene. Germline V gene sequence: CDR1 MNHNY, CDR2 SVGAGI (reference sequence).

The CDR3 region has the DNA TGTGCCAGCACCCCCCCCGGCTGGGACGGCCAGTACTTC. Translating it yields CASTPPGWDGQYF. The chain employs TRBV28 and TRBJ2-5, with D perhaps matching TRBD1 or TRBD2 (5 bases each). The V end lost 7 bases, the J end lost 10 bases, and 19 bases lay between the germline ends. The CDR3 spans 13 residues. The germline V gene encodes CDR1 MDHEN and CDR2 SYDVKM.

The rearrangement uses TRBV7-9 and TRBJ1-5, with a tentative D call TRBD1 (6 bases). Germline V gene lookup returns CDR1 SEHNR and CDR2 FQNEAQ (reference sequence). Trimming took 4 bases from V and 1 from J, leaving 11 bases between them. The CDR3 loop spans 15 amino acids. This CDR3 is CASSSAQGSNQPQHF. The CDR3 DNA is TGTGCCAGCAGCTCAGCACAGGGAAGCAATCAGCCCCAGCATTTT.

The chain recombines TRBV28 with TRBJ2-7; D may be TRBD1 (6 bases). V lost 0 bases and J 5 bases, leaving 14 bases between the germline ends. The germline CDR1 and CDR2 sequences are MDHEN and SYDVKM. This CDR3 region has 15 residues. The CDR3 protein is CASSLWTGGRHEQYF. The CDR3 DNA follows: TGTGCCAGCAGTTTATGGACAGGAGGTCGACACGAGCAGTACTTC.